This T cell receptor beta chain is from a study of shared clonotypes between healthy human individuals. Assay used: immunoSEQ multiplex PCR; TCRdb lists only in-frame clones, some missing. The sample carries 950,000 to 1,300,000 clones, about 75% recorded once. Germline V gene sequence: CDR1 MNHNY, CDR2 SVGAGI (reference sequence). The CDR3 spans 15 residues. Trimming removed 0 bases from V and 2 bases from J, with 7 bases in between. The receptor was derived from a young man in good health. The sequenced sample consisted of memory CD4+ T cells sorted from blood. Subset described: CD45RA-negative fraction. This chain uses TRBV6-6 with TRBJ2-2; TRBD1 or TRBD2 may be the D gene (5 bases each). CDR3: CASSYSRGNTGELFF. CDR3 DNA sequence: TGTGCCAGCAGTTACTCGAGGGGCAACACCGGGGAGCTGTTTTTT.